The present T cell receptor beta chain was sequenced within a study of T cell responses to AZD1222 COVID-19 vaccine. Study results and limitations: Spike-specific TCR repertoires showed rising breadth and depth after two AZD1222 doses. Among spike-specific TCRs, nearly half reportedly target unmutated variant regions. Most donors were white British and more were female, and clonal diversity was possibly underestimated. Sampled repertoires all dated from after the peak T cell response.

A note on this clone: Its target is not known.

TCRdb keeps only in-frame clones here, not all; method: immunoSEQ multiplex PCR. The sample contains 130,000 to 150,000 clones, just under 95% of which appear only once. Germline V CDR1 and CDR2: MGHDK, SYGVNS. The CDR3 totals 14 residues. V lost 4 bases to trimming and J lost 7 bases; unmatched junction nucleotides: 6. This TCR came from an adult who had recovered from COVID-19. Sequences were derived from peripheral blood, sampled after recovery from COVID-19. The chain has TRBV25-1 and TRBJ1-4; 7 bases are shared with TRBD1. The CDR3 DNA is TGTGCCAGCAGTGGACAGGGATTCGGTGAAAAACTGTTTTTT. Translating gives CASSGQGFGEKLFF. The variable domain in full, completed from reference TRBV25-1 and TRBJ1-4, reads EADIYQTPRYLVIGTGKKITLECSQTMGHDKMYWYQQDPGMELHLIHYSYGVNSTEKGDLSSESTVSRIRTEHFPLTLESARPSHTSQYLCASSGQGFGEKLFFGSGTQLSVL.